The next 13 T cell receptor beta chains were all read from a single sample in a study of blood T cell repertoires in COVID-19. Clones were read by immunoSEQ multiplex PCR, and TCRdb kept only the in-frame ones, dropping some. The sample carries under 200,000 clones, 80% to 90% recorded once. Sequencing used peripheral blood. The source of these receptors is a woman between 55 and 75 years old with COVID-19, enrolled during active disease.

This clone was detected once. The CDR3 spells CASSVEAGVWDEQFF. The CDR3 DNA reads as TGTGCCAGCAGCGTAGAGGCAGGGGTCTGGGATGAGCAGTTCTTC. J is TRBJ2-1 and V is TRBV9; maybe TRBD1 (6 bases). Trimming removed 0 bases from V and 8 bases from J, with 15 bases in between. Germline V gene sequence: CDR1 SGDLS, CDR2 YYNGEE. The length of the CDR3 is 15 residues.

The chain couples TRBV7-2 to TRBJ1-6; 8 bases line up with TRBD1. CDR3 size: 15 residues. Looked up from germline, CDR1 is SGHTA and CDR2 is FQGNSA. V trimming: 4 bases; J trimming: 4 bases; junction bases outside the gene matches: 3. DNA of the CDR3: TGTGCCAGCAGCTCGGGACAGGCTTATAATTCACCCCTCCACTTT. As protein: CASSSGQAYNSPLHF. Filled out from reference TRBV7-2 and TRBJ1-6, the complete variable domain reads GAGVSQSPSNKVTEKGKDVELRCDPISGHTALYWYRQSLGQGLEFLIYFQGNSAPDKSGLPSDRFSAERTGGSVSTLTIQRTQQEDSAVYLCASSSGQAYNSPLHFGNGTRLTVT.

The chain employs TRBV4-1 and TRBJ2-1; 12 nucleotides match TRBD2. The germline V gene encodes CDR1 MGHRA and CDR2 YSYEKL. V shed 2 bases, J shed 10 bases, and the junction held 6 bases outside the gene matches. The CDR3 sequence is 15 residues long. The CDR3 reads CASSQLTSGRNEQFF. In DNA form, the CDR3 reads TGCGCCAGCAGCCAACTGACTAGCGGGAGAAACGAGCAGTTCTTC.

This chain joins TRBV19 and TRBJ2-7; D is unresolved. The length of the CDR3 is 14 residues. V was clipped by 7 bases and J by 4 bases, with 17 bases between them. Per the germline V gene, CDR1 is LNHDA and CDR2 is SQIVND (reference sequence). The CDR3 sequence is CASKKNVRDYEQYF. Written as DNA, the CDR3 is TGTGCCAGTAAAAAAAACGTTCGAGATTACGAGCAGTACTTC.

This clone was picked up a small number of times. The CDR3 protein is CASRPRQGANEKLFF. In nucleotides, the CDR3 is TGTGCCAGCAGACCCCGACAGGGCGCTAATGAAAAACTGTTTTTT. The chain employs TRBV6-6 and TRBJ1-4; TRBD1 matches 7 bases. Germline loops: CDR1 MNHNY, CDR2 SVGAGI (reference sequence). The CDR3 has 15 amino acids. V was pared by 6 bases and J by 3 bases, with 7 bases of the junction left unmatched.

The V call is TRBV12-3 or TRBV12-4, the J call TRBJ2-7, with D hard to call. V lost 4 bases and J 3 bases, leaving 10 bases between the germline ends. The CDR3 has 13 residues. The CDR3, as DNA: TGTGCCAGCAGTTCAGGCAGGTACTACGAGCAGTACTTC. This sequence encodes CASSSGRYYEQYF.

This chain links TRBV7-2 with TRBJ2-7; D gene ambiguous. This CDR3 is 12 amino acids long. V gave up 4 bases and J gave up 2 bases, with 6 bases separating them. Germline CDR1 is SGHTA and CDR2 is FQGNSA. Here the CDR3 reads CASSYFTYEQYF. For the CDR3, the DNA is TGTGCCAGCAGCTACTTTACCTACGAGCAGTACTTC.

The chain employs TRBV30 and TRBJ1-5; TRBD1 is a possible D gene (6 bases). With 0 bases removed from V and 2 bases from J, the gap between germline ends came to 11 bases. The CDR3 is 15 residues long. Per germline, CDR1 GTSNPN and CDR2 SVGIG (reference sequence). The CDR3 nucleotides are TGTGCCTGGAGTGTAACAGGGTCTGGCAATCAGCCCCAGCATTTT. Translating it yields CAWSVTGSGNQPQHF.

The rearrangement joins TRBV9 to TRBJ2-1, with 9 bases fitting TRBD2. Germline-derived CDR1 and CDR2 are SGDLS and YYNGEE. With V trimmed by 1 base and J by 15 bases, 8 bases remained unmatched. The CDR3 is 13 residues long. DNA for the CDR3: TGTGCCAGCAGCGTATGGGAGGCGGGAGGGCCGTTCTTC. Protein sequence: CASSVWEAGGPFF.

This sequence joins TRBV6-6 and TRBJ2-7; 13 bases align to TRBD2. The CDR3 has 18 amino acids. The germline V gene has CDR1 MNHNY and CDR2 SVGAGI (reference sequence). With 5 bases clipped from V and 2 bases from J, the junction kept 12 bases outside the gene matches. The CDR3: CASSPYPGLAGVAYEQYF. DNA of the CDR3: TGTGCCAGCAGTCCTTACCCTGGACTAGCGGGAGTTGCCTACGAGCAGTACTTC.

The V gene is TRBV19, the J gene TRBJ1-3; D not resolved. The CDR3 covers 15 residues. Per the germline V gene, CDR1 is LNHDA and CDR2 is SQIVND (reference sequence). V was clipped by 6 bases and J by 6 bases, with 18 bases between them. Here the CDR3 reads CASSHMGNRENTIYF. The CDR3 coding sequence is TGTGCCAGTAGCCATATGGGTAATCGGGAAAACACCATATATTTT.

The chain uses TRBV28 and TRBJ1-1, with D maybe TRBD1 (6 bases). V lost 8 bases to trimming and J lost 1 base, with 17 bases between them. Germline V CDR1 and CDR2: MDHEN, SYDVKM. This CDR3 region has 15 residues. The CDR3 is CASSIPGTTNTEAFF. DNA for the CDR3: TGTGCCAGCTCCATCCCCGGGACAACGAACACTGAAGCTTTCTTT.

The chain recombines TRBV7-6 with TRBJ2-7, with D perhaps TRBD2 (6 bases). CDR3 length: 15 residues. V lost 5 bases to trimming and J lost 5 bases, with 19 bases between them. The germline V gene has CDR1 SGHVS and CDR2 FNYEAQ. The CDR3 nucleotides read TGTGCCAGCAGCCCACCCGGGACTTTCCCCAACGAGCAGTACTTC. The encoded protein is CASSPPGTFPNEQYF.